This T cell receptor (beta chain) was recorded in a study of cytomegalovirus exposure and HLA in healthy donors. Nominally healthy donors were sampled, though unrecorded immune exposures were likely. As concerns this clone: Its specificity is unknown.

Trimming took off 1 base at V and 2 bases at J, with 15 bases between the two ends. The CDR3 is made up of 17 amino acids. CDR1 and CDR2 (germline): SGHTA, FQGNSA. Study observations and caveats: About 87% or about 30% of the time was how often most TCR beta V segments were productive, according to an earlier analysis. A later look showed TCR association rates differing by HLA locus, highest for DRB1 and lowest for HLA-C. Among TCR sequences, most were rare, though some public TCRs appeared in many donors.

Both 60 Vbeta primers and 13 Jbeta primers went into the PCR. Assay used: immunoSEQ multiplex PCR; TCRdb lists only in-frame clones, some missing. The sample lists under 200,000 clones, about four fifths occurring once. Specimen: PBMCs. The clonotype originates from a male donor in good health and CMV-seropositive. The chain couples TRBV7-2 to TRBJ1-5, with D tentatively TRBD1 (5 bases). CDR3 residues: CASSLGGQGMGNQPQHF. The CDR3 nucleotides are TGTGCCAGCAGCTTAGGGGGCCAAGGTATGGGCAATCAGCCCCAGCATTTT. The complete variable domain, with remaining parts taken from reference TRBV7-2 and TRBJ1-5, reads GAGVSQSPSNKVTEKGKDVELRCDPISGHTALYWYRQSLGQGLEFLIYFQGNSAPDKSGLPSDRFSAERTGGSVSTLTIQRTQQEDSAVYLCASSLGGQGMGNQPQHFGDGTRLSIL.